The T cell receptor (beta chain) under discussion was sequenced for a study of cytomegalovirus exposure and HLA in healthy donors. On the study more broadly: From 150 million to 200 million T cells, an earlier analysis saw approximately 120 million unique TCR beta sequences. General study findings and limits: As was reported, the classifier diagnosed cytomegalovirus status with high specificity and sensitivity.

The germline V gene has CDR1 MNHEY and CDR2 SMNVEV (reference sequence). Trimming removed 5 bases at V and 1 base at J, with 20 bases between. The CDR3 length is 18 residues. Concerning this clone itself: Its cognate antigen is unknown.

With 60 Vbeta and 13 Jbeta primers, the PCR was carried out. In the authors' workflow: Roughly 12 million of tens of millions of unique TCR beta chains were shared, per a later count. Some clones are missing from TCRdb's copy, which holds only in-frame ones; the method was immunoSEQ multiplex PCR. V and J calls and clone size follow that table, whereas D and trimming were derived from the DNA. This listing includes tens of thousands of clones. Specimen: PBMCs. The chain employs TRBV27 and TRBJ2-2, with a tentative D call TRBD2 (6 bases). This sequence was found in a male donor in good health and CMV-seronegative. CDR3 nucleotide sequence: TGTGCCAGCAGTCCCCACAGCGGGTGGGCCTTGAACACCGGGGAGCTGTTTTTT. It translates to CASSPHSGWALNTGELFF.